This TCR beta chain was observed in a study of blood T cell repertoires in COVID-19. Across the whole study: Donors in the United States, Italy and Spain gave samples during acute or convalescent COVID-19.

This clone occurred once. Authors' data handling: It was from reference gene primer amplification that nucleated cell counts were estimated. Sequencing used immunoSEQ multiplex PCR; TCRdb keeps in-frame clones, though not all of them. V, J and clone size are those of that table, while D and trimming were read from the DNA. This table holds around 170,000 clones, roughly 84% found once. V shed 6 bases and J 7 bases; nucleotides not matched to a gene: 5. This CDR3 has 14 residues. Germline CDR1 is SGHRS and CDR2 is YFSETQ. The chain combines TRBV5-1 with TRBJ2-1, with 12 bases fitting TRBD1. This clonotype originated in a man aged 50-59 years with active or convalescent COVID-19. Input material: peripheral blood. This chain's CDR3 is CASTRDRGQNEQFF. CDR3 sequence (DNA): TGCGCCAGCACAAGGGACAGGGGGCAGAATGAGCAGTTCTTC.